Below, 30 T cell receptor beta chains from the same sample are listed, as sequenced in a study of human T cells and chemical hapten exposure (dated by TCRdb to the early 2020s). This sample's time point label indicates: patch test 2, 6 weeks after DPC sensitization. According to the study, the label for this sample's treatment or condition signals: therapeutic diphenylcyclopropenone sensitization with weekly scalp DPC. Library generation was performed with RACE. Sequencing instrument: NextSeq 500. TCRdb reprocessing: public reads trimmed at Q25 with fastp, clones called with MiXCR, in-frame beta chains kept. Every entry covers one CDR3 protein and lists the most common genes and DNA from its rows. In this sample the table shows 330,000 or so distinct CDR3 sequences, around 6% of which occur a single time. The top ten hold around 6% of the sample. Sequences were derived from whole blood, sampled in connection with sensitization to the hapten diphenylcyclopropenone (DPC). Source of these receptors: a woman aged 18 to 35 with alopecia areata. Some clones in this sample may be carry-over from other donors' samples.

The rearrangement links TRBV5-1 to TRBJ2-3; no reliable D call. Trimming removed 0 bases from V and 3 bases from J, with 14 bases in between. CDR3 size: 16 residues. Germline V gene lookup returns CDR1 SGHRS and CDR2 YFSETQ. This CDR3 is CASSLESPSGTDTQYF. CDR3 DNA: TGCGCCAGCAGCTTGGAGAGCCCCTCTGGGACAGATACGCAGTATTTT.

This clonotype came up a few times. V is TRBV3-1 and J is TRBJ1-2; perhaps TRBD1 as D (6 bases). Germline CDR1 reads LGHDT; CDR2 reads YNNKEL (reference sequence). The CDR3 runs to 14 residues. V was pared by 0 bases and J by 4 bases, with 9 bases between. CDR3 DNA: TGTGCCAGCAGCCAAGAATCAGGGGCCTATGGCTACACCTTC. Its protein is CASSQESGAYGYTF.

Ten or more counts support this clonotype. CDR3 in amino acids: CASLPAETGEAFF. The CDR3 DNA sequence: TGTGCCAGCTTGCCGGCGGAGACAGGTGAAGCTTTCTTT. The rearrangement joins TRBV6-6 to TRBJ1-1, with a tentative D call TRBD1 (6 bases). The germline CDR1 and CDR2 sequences are MNHNY and SVGAGI (reference sequence). CDR3 length: 13 residues. V lost 8 bases to trimming and J lost 7 bases, with 17 bases between them.

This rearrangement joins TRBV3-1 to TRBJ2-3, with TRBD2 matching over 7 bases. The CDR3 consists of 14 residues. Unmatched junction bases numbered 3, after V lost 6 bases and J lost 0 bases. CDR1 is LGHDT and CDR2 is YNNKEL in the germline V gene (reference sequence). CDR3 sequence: CASRGAGSTDTQYF. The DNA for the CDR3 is TGTGCCAGCAGAGGAGCGGGGAGCACAGATACGCAGTATTTT.

CDR3 DNA sequence: TGCAGTGCTCCTAGCGGTTCCTACGAGCAGTACTTC. Amino acids: CSAPSGSYEQYF. The rearrangement joins TRBV20-1 to TRBJ2-7; TRBD2 matches 7 bases. Germline trimming cut 5 bases from V and 1 base from J; bases unmatched to any gene: 2. Germline lookup yields CDR1 DFQATT and CDR2 SNEGSKA (reference sequence). The CDR3 sequence is 12 residues long.

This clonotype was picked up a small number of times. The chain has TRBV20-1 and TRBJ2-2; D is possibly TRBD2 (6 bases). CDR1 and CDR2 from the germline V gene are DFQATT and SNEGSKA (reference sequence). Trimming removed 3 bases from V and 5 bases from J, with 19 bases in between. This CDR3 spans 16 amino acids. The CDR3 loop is CSASRGFGGGTGELFF. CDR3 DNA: TGCAGTGCTAGTCGCGGTTTCGGGGGAGGAACCGGGGAGCTGTTTTTT.

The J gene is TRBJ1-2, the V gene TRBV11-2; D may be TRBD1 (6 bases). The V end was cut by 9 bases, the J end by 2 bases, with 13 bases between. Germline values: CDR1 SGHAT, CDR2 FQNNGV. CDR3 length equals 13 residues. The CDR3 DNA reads TGTGCCAGTCGAAAGGACAGCAACTATGGCTACACCTTC. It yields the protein CASRKDSNYGYTF.

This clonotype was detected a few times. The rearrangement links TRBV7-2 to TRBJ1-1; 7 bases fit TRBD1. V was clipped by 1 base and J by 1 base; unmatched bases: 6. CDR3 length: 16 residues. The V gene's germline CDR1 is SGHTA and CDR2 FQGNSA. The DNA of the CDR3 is TGTGCCAGCAGCTTAGGGACAGGCCGGGGGAACACTGAAGCTTTCTTT. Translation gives CASSLGTGRGNTEAFF.

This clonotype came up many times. This chain's CDR3 is CASSQERGQKISNYGYTF. The CDR3 coding sequence is TGCGCCAGCAGCCAAGAGAGGGGACAGAAGATTTCTAACTATGGCTACACCTTC. The chain joins TRBV4-1 to TRBJ1-2; the match to TRBD1 covers 7 bases. The V gene end was trimmed by 0 bases and the J gene end by 0 bases; junction bases not matched to a gene: 10. The length of the CDR3 is 18 residues. Per germline, CDR1 MGHRA and CDR2 YSYEKL.

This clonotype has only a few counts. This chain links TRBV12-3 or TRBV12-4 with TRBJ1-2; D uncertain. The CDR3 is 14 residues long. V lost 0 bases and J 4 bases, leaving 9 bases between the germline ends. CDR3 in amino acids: CASSLAGSGYGYTF. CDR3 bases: TGTGCCAGCAGTTTAGCAGGGTCGGGCTATGGCTACACCTTC.

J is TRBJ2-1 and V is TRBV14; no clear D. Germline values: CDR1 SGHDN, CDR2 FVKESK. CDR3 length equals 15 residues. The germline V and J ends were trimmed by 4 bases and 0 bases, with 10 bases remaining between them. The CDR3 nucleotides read TGTGCCAGCAGCCCGCGGTCGGGCTCCTACAATGAGCAGTTCTTC. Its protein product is CASSPRSGSYNEQFF.

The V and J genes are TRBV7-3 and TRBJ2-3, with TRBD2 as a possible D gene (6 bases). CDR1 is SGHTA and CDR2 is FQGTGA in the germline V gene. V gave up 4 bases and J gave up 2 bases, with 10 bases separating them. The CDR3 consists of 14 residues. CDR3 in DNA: TGTGCCAGCAGCTATGCGGGGCTCACAGATACGCAGTATTTT. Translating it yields CASSYAGLTDTQYF.

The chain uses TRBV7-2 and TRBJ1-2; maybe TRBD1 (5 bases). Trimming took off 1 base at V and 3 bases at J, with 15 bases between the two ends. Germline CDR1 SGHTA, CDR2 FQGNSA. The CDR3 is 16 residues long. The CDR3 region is CASSLESQEAYYGYTF. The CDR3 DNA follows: TGTGCCAGCAGCTTAGAATCACAGGAAGCATACTATGGCTACACCTTC.

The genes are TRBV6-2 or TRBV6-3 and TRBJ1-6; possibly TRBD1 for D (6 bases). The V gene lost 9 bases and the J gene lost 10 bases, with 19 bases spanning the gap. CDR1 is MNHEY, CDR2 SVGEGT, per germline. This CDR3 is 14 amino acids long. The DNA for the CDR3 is TGTGCCAGTAGCCCTGACGGGGGCAGATCACCCCTCCACTTT. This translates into CASSPDGGRSPLHF.

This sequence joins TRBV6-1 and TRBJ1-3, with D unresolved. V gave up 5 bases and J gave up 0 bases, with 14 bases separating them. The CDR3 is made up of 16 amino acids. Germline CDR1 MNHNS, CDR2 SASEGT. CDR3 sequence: CASSTQPPSSGNTIYF. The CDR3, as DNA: TGTGCCAGCAGTACCCAGCCTCCCAGCTCTGGAAACACCATATATTTT.

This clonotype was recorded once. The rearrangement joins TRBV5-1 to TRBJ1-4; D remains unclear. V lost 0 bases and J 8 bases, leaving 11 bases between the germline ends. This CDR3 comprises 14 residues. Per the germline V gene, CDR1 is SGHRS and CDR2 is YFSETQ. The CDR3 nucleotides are TGCGCCAGCAGCTTGGATTCTGCAGTCGAAAAACTGTTTTTT. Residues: CASSLDSAVEKLFF.

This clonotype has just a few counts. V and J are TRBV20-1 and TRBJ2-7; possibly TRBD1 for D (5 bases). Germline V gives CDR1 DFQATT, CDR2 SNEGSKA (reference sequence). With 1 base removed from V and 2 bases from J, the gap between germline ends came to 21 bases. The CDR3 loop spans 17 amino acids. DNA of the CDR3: TGCAGTGCTAGAGCCCTTTATACAGGTACCGCCGCCTACGAGCAGTACTTC. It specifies CSARALYTGTAAYEQYF.

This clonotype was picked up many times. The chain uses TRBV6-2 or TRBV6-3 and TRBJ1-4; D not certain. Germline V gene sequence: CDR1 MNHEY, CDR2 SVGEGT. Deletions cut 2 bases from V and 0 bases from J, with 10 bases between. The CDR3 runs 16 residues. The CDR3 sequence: CASSYITDATNEKLFF. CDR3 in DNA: TGTGCCAGCAGTTACATCACGGATGCAACTAATGAAAAACTGTTTTTT.

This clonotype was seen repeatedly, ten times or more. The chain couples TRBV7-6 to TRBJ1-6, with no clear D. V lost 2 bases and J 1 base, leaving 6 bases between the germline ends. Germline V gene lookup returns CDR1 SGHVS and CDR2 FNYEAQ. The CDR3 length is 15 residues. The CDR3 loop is CASSLTASYNSPLHF. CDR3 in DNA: TGTGCCAGCAGCTTAACAGCATCCTATAATTCACCCCTCCACTTT.

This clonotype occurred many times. CDR3: CSAIERGDGYTF. The CDR3 DNA is TGCAGTGCTATCGAAAGGGGTGATGGCTACACCTTC. The chain joins TRBV20-1 to TRBJ1-2; perhaps TRBD1 as D (5 bases). CDR3 length: 12 amino acids. Looked up from germline, CDR1 is DFQATT and CDR2 is SNEGSKA (reference sequence). Deletions cut 4 bases from V and 6 bases from J, with 12 bases between.

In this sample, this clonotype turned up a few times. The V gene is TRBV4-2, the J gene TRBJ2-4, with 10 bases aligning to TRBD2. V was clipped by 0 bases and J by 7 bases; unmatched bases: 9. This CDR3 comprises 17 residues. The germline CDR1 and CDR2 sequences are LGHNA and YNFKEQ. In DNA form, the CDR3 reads TGTGCCAGCAGCCAAGAAGGTAGCGGGGGGCCGACGAACATTCAGTACTTC. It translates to CASSQEGSGGPTNIQYF.

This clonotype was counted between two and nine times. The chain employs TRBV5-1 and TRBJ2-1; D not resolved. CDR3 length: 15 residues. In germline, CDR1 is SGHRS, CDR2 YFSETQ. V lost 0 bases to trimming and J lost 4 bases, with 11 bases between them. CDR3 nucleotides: TGCGCCAGCAGCTTGGCTAAGCTTGTTTACAATGAGCAGTTCTTC. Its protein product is CASSLAKLVYNEQFF.

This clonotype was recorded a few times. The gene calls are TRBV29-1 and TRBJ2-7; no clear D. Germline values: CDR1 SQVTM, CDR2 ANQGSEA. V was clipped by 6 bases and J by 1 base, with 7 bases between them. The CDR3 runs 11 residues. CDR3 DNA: TGCAGCGTCGCATCGTCCTACGAGCAGTACTTC. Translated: CSVASSYEQYF.

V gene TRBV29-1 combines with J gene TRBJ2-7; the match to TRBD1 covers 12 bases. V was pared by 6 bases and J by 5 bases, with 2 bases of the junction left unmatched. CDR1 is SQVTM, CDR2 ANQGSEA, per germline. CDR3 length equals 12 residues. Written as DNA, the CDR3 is TGCAGCGTGGGACAGGGGGCAAACGAGCAGTACTTC. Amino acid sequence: CSVGQGANEQYF.

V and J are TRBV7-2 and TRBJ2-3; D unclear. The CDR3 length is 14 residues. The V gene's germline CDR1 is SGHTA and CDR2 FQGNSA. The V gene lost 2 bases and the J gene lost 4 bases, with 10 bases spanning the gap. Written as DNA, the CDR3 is TGTGCCAGCAGCTTATCTCTTATGGCAGATACGCAGTATTTT. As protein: CASSLSLMADTQYF.

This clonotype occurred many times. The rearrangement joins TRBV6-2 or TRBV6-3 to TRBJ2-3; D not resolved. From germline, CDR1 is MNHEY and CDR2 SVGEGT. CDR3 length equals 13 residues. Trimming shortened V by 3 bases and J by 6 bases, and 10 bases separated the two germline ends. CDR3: CASSYPSVDTQYF. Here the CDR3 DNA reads TGTGCCAGCAGTTATCCCTCTGTGGATACGCAGTATTTT.

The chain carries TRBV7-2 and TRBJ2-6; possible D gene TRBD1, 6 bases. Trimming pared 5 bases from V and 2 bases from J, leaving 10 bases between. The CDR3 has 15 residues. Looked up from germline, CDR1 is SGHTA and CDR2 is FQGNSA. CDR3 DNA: TGTGCCAGCAGCCCTTGGACAGCTGGGGCCAACGTCCTGACTTTC. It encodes CASSPWTAGANVLTF.

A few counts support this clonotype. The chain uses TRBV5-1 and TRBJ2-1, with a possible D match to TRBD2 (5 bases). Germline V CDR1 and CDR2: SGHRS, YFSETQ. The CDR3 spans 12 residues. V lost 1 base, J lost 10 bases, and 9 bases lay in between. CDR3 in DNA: TGCGCCAGCAGCTTGACCGGGGTGGAGCAGTTCTTC. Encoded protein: CASSLTGVEQFF. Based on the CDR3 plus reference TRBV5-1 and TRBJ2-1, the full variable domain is KAGVTQTPRYLIKTRGQQVTLSCSPISGHRSVSWYQQTPGQGLQFLFEYFSETQRNKGNFPGRFSGRQFSNSRSEMNVSTLELGDSALYLCASSLTGVEQFFGPGTRLTVL.

The CDR3 DNA follows: TGTGCCAGCAGTTACTCGATGGGGGGCGGAGAATACGAGCAGTACTTC. Its translation is CASSYSMGGGEYEQYF. This chain links TRBV6-2 or TRBV6-3 with TRBJ2-7; D is tentatively TRBD1 or TRBD2 (6 bases each). V was pared by 0 bases and J by 4 bases, with 16 bases between. CDR1 MNHEY and CDR2 SVGEGT come from the germline V gene. The CDR3 runs to 16 residues.

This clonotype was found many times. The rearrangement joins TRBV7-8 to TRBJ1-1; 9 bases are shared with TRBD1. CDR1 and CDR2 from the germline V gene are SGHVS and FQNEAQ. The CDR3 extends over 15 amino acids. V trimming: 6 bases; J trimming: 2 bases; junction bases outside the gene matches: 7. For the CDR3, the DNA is TGTGCCAGCAGACGGACAGGGGCGATTAACACTGAAGCTTTCTTT. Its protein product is CASRRTGAINTEAFF.